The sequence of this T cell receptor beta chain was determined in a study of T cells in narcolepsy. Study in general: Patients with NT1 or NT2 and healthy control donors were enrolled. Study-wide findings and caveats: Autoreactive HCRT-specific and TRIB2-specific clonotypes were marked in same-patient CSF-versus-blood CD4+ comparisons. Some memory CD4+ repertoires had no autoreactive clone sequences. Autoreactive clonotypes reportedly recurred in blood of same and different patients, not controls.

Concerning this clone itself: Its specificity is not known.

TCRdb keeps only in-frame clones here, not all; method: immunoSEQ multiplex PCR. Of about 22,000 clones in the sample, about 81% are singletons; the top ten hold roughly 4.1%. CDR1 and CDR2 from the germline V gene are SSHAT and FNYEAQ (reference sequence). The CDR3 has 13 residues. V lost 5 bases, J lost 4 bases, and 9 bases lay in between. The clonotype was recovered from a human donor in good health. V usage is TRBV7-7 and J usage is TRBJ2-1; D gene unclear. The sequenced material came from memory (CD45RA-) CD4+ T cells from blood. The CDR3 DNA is TGTGCCAGCAGCACCTACAGTTACAATGAGCAGTTCTTC. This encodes CASSTYSYNEQFF.